This record looks at one TCR beta chain sequence and its context. V was trimmed by 2 bases and J by 1 base, leaving 10 bases between them. This CDR3 has 15 residues. TCRdb's table, derived via immunoSEQ multiplex PCR, lists solely in-frame clones and lacks some. The sample has about 59,000 clones; 93% are singletons. This sample stems from a study of T cell changes during pregnancy in multiple sclerosis. The chain couples TRBV5-3 to TRBJ1-3; no reliable D call. TRBV5-3 is recorded as an ORF, its role being uncertain. The TCR originated in a female donor with multiple sclerosis, enrolled in a pregnancy study. The sequences come from CD8+ T cells from peripheral blood mononuclear cells, collected in the third trimester of pregnancy. This CDR3 is CARSLTASSGNTIYF. DNA for the CDR3: TGTGCCAGAAGCTTAACAGCTTCTTCTGGAAACACCATATATTTT.